What follows are 21 T cell receptor beta chains derived from one specimen sequenced in a study of early T cells in non-severe SARS-CoV-2 infection (TCRdb year 2021). The library was built by means of 5' RACE. TCRdb names NextSeq 500 as the instrument used. Starting from the raw public reads, TCRdb applied fastp trimming at Q25, assembled clones with MiXCR and retained in-frame beta chains. Every distinct CDR3 protein forms one entry, paired with its most common genes and DNA. The sample table shows around 44,000 distinct CDR3 sequences, and around a tenth are seen once. Roughly 8% of the sample lies in the top ten. Material: whole blood. These receptors all stem from an adult who was a healthcare worker with PCR-confirmed SARS-CoV-2 infection or an uninfected control (not recorded which).

The chain employs TRBV20-1 and TRBJ2-2; TRBD2 matches at 12 bases. Per the germline V gene, CDR1 is DFQATT and CDR2 is SNEGSKA (reference sequence). The CDR3 is made up of 15 amino acids. J lost 7 bases, V lost 5 bases, and 8 bases had no gene match. This CDR3 is CSASILAGGLGELFF. The CDR3 bases are TGCAGTGCTTCTATCCTAGCGGGAGGGCTCGGGGAGCTGTTTTTT.

Ten or more counts support this clonotype. For the CDR3, the DNA is TGTGCCAGCAGCCCCCAGCTAGGGGACACCGGGGAGCTGTTTTTT. Its translation is CASSPQLGDTGELFF. The chain couples TRBV7-9 to TRBJ2-2; a weak D match, TRBD1 (5 bases). Germline V gives CDR1 SEHNR, CDR2 FQNEAQ (reference sequence). The V end was cut by 5 bases, the J end by 3 bases, with 13 bases between. This CDR3 has 15 amino acids. Full variable domain (remainder filled in from reference TRBV7-9 and TRBJ2-2): DTGVSQNPRHKITKRGQNVTFRCDPISEHNRLYWYRQTLGQGPEFLTYFQNEAQLEKSRLLSDRFSAERPKGSFSTLEIQRTEQGDSAMYLCASSPQLGDTGELFFGEGSRLTVL.

The rearrangement joins TRBV7-9 to TRBJ2-7; a weak D match, TRBD1 (8 bases). Trimming shortened V by 5 bases and J by 2 bases, and 13 bases separated the two germline ends. CDR1 is SEHNR, CDR2 FQNEAQ, per germline (reference sequence). The CDR3 length is 14 residues. In DNA, the CDR3 is TGTGCCAGCAGCCCAACAGGGGGGGCCTACGAGCAGTACTTC. Protein: CASSPTGGAYEQYF.

This clonotype was seen a handful of times. This chain uses TRBV11-3 with TRBJ2-7; TRBD1 might be the D (6 bases). The V and J ends lost 5 bases and 0 bases respectively, with 14 bases between them. Germline lookup yields CDR1 SGHNT and CDR2 YENEEA. The CDR3 runs to 15 residues. The CDR3 here is CASSLGADSSYEQYF. The CDR3 bases are TGTGCCAGCAGCCTAGGGGCGGACAGCTCCTACGAGCAGTACTTC.

The chain links TRBV7-2 to TRBJ1-5; 9 nucleotides line up with TRBD1. Trimming cost V 3 bases and J 7 bases; bases outside gene matches: 4. There are 14 residues in the CDR3. Germline V gene sequence: CDR1 SGHTA, CDR2 FQGNSA. The CDR3 DNA follows: TGTGCCAGCAGCTTCGGACAGGGGCAACAGCCCCAGCATTTT. Protein: CASSFGQGQQPQHF.

This clonotype occurred many times. The rearrangement uses TRBV29-1 and TRBJ1-2, with D possibly matching TRBD1 (6 bases). Germline CDR1 and CDR2: SQVTM and ANQGSEA. V dropped 6 bases and J dropped 4 bases, with 12 bases sitting between them. This CDR3 contains 12 residues. The CDR3 DNA reads TGCAGCGTCATCGGACAGTCCTATGGCTACACCTTC. This sequence encodes CSVIGQSYGYTF.

There are many counts of this clonotype. V is TRBV30 and J is TRBJ2-7; 9 positions agree with TRBD1. Germline CDR1 GTSNPN, CDR2 SVGIG (reference sequence). The length of the CDR3 is 15 residues. The trim removed 3 bases at V and 3 bases at J, leaving 9 bases unmatched. CDR3 coding DNA: TGTGCCTGGAGCGCACCTCGGACAGGGGTCTACGAGCAGTACTTC. Translation: CAWSAPRTGVYEQYF.

This chain joins TRBV21-1 and TRBJ2-1; TRBD2, the table's D call, was not compared with the DNA. TRBV21-1 is listed as a pseudogene. This CDR3 has 12 residues. CDR3 amino acids: CASTLGWAKEFF. The CDR3 DNA sequence: TGTGCCAGCACCCTCGGTTGGGCTAAAGAGTTCTTC.

The V gene is TRBV9, the J gene TRBJ1-1; D call uncertain. Per germline, CDR1 SGDLS and CDR2 YYNGEE. V lost 3 bases and J lost 1, with 7 bases in between. This CDR3 spans 13 amino acids. The CDR3 protein is CASSGGWNTEAFF. Here the CDR3 DNA reads TGTGCCAGCAGCGGGGGTTGGAACACTGAAGCTTTCTTT.

CDR3 bases: TGTGCCAGCAGCTCATCAGGGGGCCGAGGCTACACCTTC. It encodes CASSSSGGRGYTF. The chain carries TRBV13 and TRBJ1-2; 8 bases fit TRBD1. CDR1 and CDR2 (germline): PRHDT, FYEKMQ (reference sequence). V was pared by 4 bases and J by 8 bases, with 6 bases of the junction left unmatched. The CDR3 is made up of 13 amino acids. The full variable domain, completed using reference TRBV13 and TRBJ1-2, is AAGVIQSPRHLIKEKRETATLKCYPIPRHDTVYWYQQGPGQDPQFLISFYEKMQSDKGSIPDRFSAQQFSDYHSELNMSSLELGDSALYFCASSSSGGRGYTFGSGTRLTVV.

This clonotype appeared many times. This chain links TRBV11-3 with TRBJ2-3; D uncertain. The germline V and J ends were trimmed by 1 base and 0 bases, with 5 bases remaining between them. CDR1 and CDR2 from the germline V gene are SGHNT and YENEEA. CDR3 length: 14 amino acids. Here the CDR3 reads CASSLVTSTDTQYF. For the CDR3, the DNA is TGTGCCAGCAGCTTAGTCACCAGCACAGATACGCAGTATTTT.

This chain links TRBV30 with TRBJ2-7; no firm D call. CDR3 size: 13 residues. Germline V gives CDR1 GTSNPN, CDR2 SVGIG (reference sequence). Deletions cut 6 bases from V and 2 bases from J, with 14 bases between. CDR3 sequence reads: CACIDGGAYEQYF. The DNA for the CDR3 is TGTGCCTGCATCGATGGCGGAGCCTACGAGCAGTACTTC.

At least ten counts were recorded for this clonotype. The V gene is TRBV15, the J gene TRBJ2-7; D unclear. The germline V gene has CDR1 LNHNV and CDR2 YYDKDF (reference sequence). The CDR3 covers 16 residues. Trimming pared 1 base from V and 2 bases from J, leaving 15 bases between. The CDR3: CATSRGSYGKAYEQYF. CDR3 DNA: TGTGCCACCAGCAGAGGTTCCTACGGAAAGGCCTACGAGCAGTACTTC.

This sequence joins TRBV28 and TRBJ1-1, with 7 bases identical to TRBD1. There are 17 residues in the CDR3. The junction had 7 bases not matched to a gene; V was cut back by 0 bases and J by 0 bases. Germline V lookup: CDR1 MDHEN, CDR2 SYDVKM. CDR3 sequence (DNA): TGTGCCAGCAGTTTATGGTCACAGGGGATCATGAACACTGAAGCTTTCTTT. Residues: CASSLWSQGIMNTEAFF.

This chain links TRBV12-3 or TRBV12-4 with TRBJ1-1; 8 bases are a match to TRBD1. V dropped 5 bases and J dropped 4; count of bases not matched to a gene: 6. The CDR3 runs 14 residues. CDR3 in amino acids: CASSLDRGPTEAFF. The CDR3 DNA reads TGTGCCAGCAGTCTAGACAGGGGACCCACTGAAGCTTTCTTT.

This clonotype was recorded at least ten times. The CDR3 is CASSGGSYEQYF. Written as DNA, the CDR3 is TGTGCCAGCAGTGGCGGCTCCTACGAGCAGTACTTC. The genes are TRBV2 and TRBJ2-7; D gene uncertain. The CDR3 contains 12 residues. Germline lookup yields CDR1 SNHLY and CDR2 FYNNEI. V was pared by 4 bases and J by 0 bases, with 4 bases between.

This clonotype turned up a few times. The chain links TRBV5-4 to TRBJ2-7; D remains unclear. This CDR3 contains 14 residues. V shed 7 bases and J shed 5 bases, with 19 bases lying between them. From germline, CDR1 is SGHNT and CDR2 YYREEE (reference sequence). Here the CDR3 reads CASSTARATDEQYF. In DNA, the CDR3 is TGTGCCAGCTCCACTGCCCGGGCGACGGACGAGCAGTACTTC.

The chain employs TRBV3-1 and TRBJ2-1; D not resolved. This CDR3 comprises 15 residues. Between the trimmed V and J ends, which lost 3 bases and 7 bases, there was a span of 16 bases. Germline CDR1 LGHDT, CDR2 YNNKEL (reference sequence). For the CDR3, the DNA is TGTGCCAGCAGCCAGGGTGCCGGGCCTCAGAATGAGCAGTTCTTC. Translation gives CASSQGAGPQNEQFF.

The chain joins TRBV29-1 to TRBJ2-3, with D possibly TRBD1 on 5 matching bases. The CDR3 length is 14 residues. The V gene lost 2 bases and the J gene lost 0 bases, with 9 bases spanning the gap. Per the germline V gene, CDR1 is SQVTM and CDR2 is ANQGSEA. CDR3 coding DNA: TGCAGCGTTGAACAGGGTCTTAGCACAGATACGCAGTATTTT. It is translated as CSVEQGLSTDTQYF.

This chain's CDR3 is CASSRGSQPVETQYF. The CDR3 nucleotides read TGTGCCAGCTCCCGGGGCTCCCAGCCAGTAGAGACCCAGTACTTC. V is TRBV18 and J is TRBJ2-5; D tentatively reads TRBD1 or TRBD2 (5 bases each). V gave up 6 bases and J gave up 4 bases, with 18 bases separating them. Per the germline V gene, CDR1 is KGHSH and CDR2 is LQKENI. This CDR3 region has 15 residues.

At least ten counts were recorded for this clonotype. This chain connects TRBV2 to TRBJ2-3; 8 positions match TRBD2. The CDR3 spans 14 residues. The V and J ends lost 7 bases and 3 bases, in that order; junction bases with no gene match: 6. Germline CDR1 is SNHLY and CDR2 is FYNNEI. CDR3 sequence (DNA): TGTGCCAGCACAACTAGCGGACCGACAGATACGCAGTATTTT. It translates to CASTTSGPTDTQYF.